This T cell receptor (beta chain) was observed in a study of post-analysis software for immune sequencing data. Study background: Both relapsing-remitting and secondary progressive multiple sclerosis featured among the disease courses, as did progressive-relapsing multiple sclerosis.

With respect to this clonotype: The antigen remains undetermined.

Study outcomes and limitations: About 5 TRBV segments (TRBV5-6, TRBV5-1 and TRBV20-1 among them) occurred more frequently in patients than in controls.

This CDR3 has 15 residues. CDR1 KGHDR and CDR2 SFDVKD come from the germline V gene. V dropped 2 bases and J dropped 5 bases, with 14 bases sitting between them. Unique molecular identifiers were built into the TCR beta cDNA libraries. MiXCR was run by TCRdb on the PCR reads, yielding one entry per CDR3 protein. Here the sample spans hundreds of thousands of distinct CDR3 sequences, 40% to 50% being singletons. The sequenced material came from blood. The chain employs TRBV24-1 and TRBJ2-5; D might be TRBD1 (5 bases). The receptor was isolated from a girl between 10 and 17 years old with multiple sclerosis. CDR3 bases: TGTGCCACCAGTGATTCGGCAGGGATTCCGGAGACCCAGTACTTC. Its protein product is CATSDSAGIPETQYF.